The next 21 T cell receptor beta chains were all read from a single sample in a study of blood T cells in healthy people across ages. Alongside a J-beta primer mix, a sample-barcoded 5' primer served in a second PCR lasting roughly 7 to 12 cycles. TCRdb passed the 5' RACE reads through MiXCR, listing each CDR3 protein once. The data hold about 1.4 million distinct CDR3 sequences, with approximately 63% observed a single time. Sequencing input: blood. These receptor sequences come from a man between 18 and 29 years old in good health.

CDR3 sequence reads: CASSYGRLADNEQFF. The CDR3 nucleotides read TGTGCCAGCAGTTACGGGCGACTAGCGGACAATGAGCAGTTCTTC. V gene TRBV6-2 or TRBV6-3 combines with J gene TRBJ2-1; 9 bases line up with TRBD2. The CDR3 loop spans 15 amino acids. Looked up from germline, CDR1 is MNHEY and CDR2 is SVGEGT. With V trimmed by 2 bases and J by 5 bases, 4 bases remained unmatched.

This rearrangement joins TRBV5-1 to TRBJ2-1; 13 nucleotides match TRBD2. There are 16 residues in the CDR3. V shed 5 bases, J shed 0 bases, and the junction held 2 bases outside the gene matches. CDR1 is SGHRS and CDR2 is YFSETQ in the germline V gene. CDR3 DNA: TGCGCCAGCAGGCGGACTAGCGGGAGCTCCTACAATGAGCAGTTCTTC. This encodes CASRRTSGSSYNEQFF.

The rearrangement links TRBV5-1 to TRBJ2-3; TRBD2 agrees at 13 bases. This CDR3 comprises 18 residues. J gave up 4 bases and V 0 bases, and 8 bases lay outside the gene matches. CDR1 SGHRS and CDR2 YFSETQ come from the germline V gene. CDR3 loop: CASSLAQLAGGPADTQYF. The CDR3 coding sequence is TGCGCCAGCAGCTTGGCCCAACTAGCGGGGGGGCCGGCAGATACGCAGTATTTT.

The chain joins TRBV24-1 to TRBJ2-1; TRBD2 agrees at 12 bases. This CDR3 region has 15 residues. J was trimmed by 5 bases and V by 5 bases; bases with no gene match: 3. Per germline, CDR1 KGHDR and CDR2 SFDVKD. The CDR3 protein is CATSVGLAGHNEQFF. CDR3 nucleotides: TGTGCCACCAGTGTAGGACTAGCGGGGCACAATGAGCAGTTCTTC.

The chain employs TRBV7-9 and TRBJ1-2; D is uncertain. This CDR3 comprises 15 residues. From germline, CDR1 is SEHNR and CDR2 FQNEAQ (reference sequence). The V gene lost 0 bases and the J gene lost 3 bases, with 11 bases spanning the gap. The chain's CDR3 is CASSLASDGYYGYTF. The CDR3 DNA follows: TGTGCCAGCAGCTTAGCTTCGGACGGCTACTATGGCTACACCTTC.

The chain joins TRBV29-1 to TRBJ2-1; tentative D call: TRBD2 (5 bases). Germline CDR1 and CDR2: SQVTM and ANQGSEA. V dropped 4 bases and J dropped 9 bases, with 16 bases sitting between them. CDR3 length: 13 residues. CDR3 residues: CSVVGIESGEQFF. The CDR3 DNA reads as TGCAGCGTTGTTGGAATCGAAAGCGGTGAGCAGTTCTTC.

CDR3 in amino acids: CASSQDSGTADYEQYF. CDR3 nucleotides: TGCGCCAGCAGCCAAGATTCCGGGACAGCGGATTACGAGCAGTACTTC. This chain links TRBV4-1 with TRBJ2-7; 7 nucleotides align to TRBD1. Looked up from germline, CDR1 is MGHRA and CDR2 is YSYEKL. Losses at the gene ends were 0 bases for V and 4 bases for J; bases not matched to a gene: 9. The CDR3 is 16 residues long.

This clonotype was detected only a few times. This chain's CDR3 is CASSIDRGLTYGYTF. In nucleotides, the CDR3 is TGTGCCAGCAGTATAGACAGGGGGCTAACCTATGGCTACACCTTC. The rearrangement joins TRBV25-1 to TRBJ1-2; 10 bases are shared with TRBD1. Trimming at V came to 5 bases and at J to 4 bases, leaving 7 bases not matched to a gene. The CDR3 sequence is 15 residues long. Germline V gene sequence: CDR1 MGHDK, CDR2 SYGVNS.

This clonotype has just one count. The rearrangement links TRBV2 to TRBJ1-5; 8 nucleotides agree with TRBD1. CDR1 and CDR2 from the germline V gene are SNHLY and FYNNEI. The CDR3 is 15 amino acids. The J segment lost 5 bases and the V segment lost 4 bases, leaving 7 bases of the junction unmatched. CDR3 sequence (DNA): TGTGCCAGCAGTGGGACAGGGTATAGATATCAGCCCCAGCATTTT. Translation gives CASSGTGYRYQPQHF.

This clonotype was counted only a few times. The rearrangement uses TRBV11-2 and TRBJ2-5; D is possibly TRBD1 or TRBD2 (6 bases each). V was trimmed by 2 bases and J by 1 base, leaving 14 bases between them. This CDR3 region has 16 residues. Germline-derived CDR1 and CDR2 are SGHAT and FQNNGV. This chain's CDR3 is CASSLLVGGPQETQYF. The CDR3 nucleotides are TGTGCCAGCAGCTTATTGGTCGGGGGCCCCCAAGAGACCCAGTACTTC.

The V and J genes are TRBV29-1 and TRBJ2-5; TRBD2 matches at 11 bases. The CDR3 has 13 amino acids. The junction had 11 bases not matched to a gene; V was cut back by 6 bases and J by 11 bases. The germline gives CDR1 SQVTM, CDR2 ANQGSEA. The CDR3 protein is CSVDTSGGNEQYF. CDR3 DNA sequence: TGCAGCGTCGATACTAGCGGGGGAAATGAGCAGTACTTC. Together with reference TRBV29-1 and TRBJ2-5, the CDR3 gives the full variable domain: SAVISQKPSRDICQRGTSLTIQCQVDSQVTMMFWYRQQPGQSLTLIATANQGSEATYESGFVIDKFPISRPNLTFSTLTVSNMSPEDSSIYLCSVDTSGGNEQYFGPGTRLLVL.

This clonotype was observed a few times. The chain recombines TRBV9 with TRBJ1-2; D possibly corresponds to TRBD1 (5 bases). Germline V gene sequence: CDR1 SGDLS, CDR2 YYNGEE. This CDR3 has 17 amino acids. V dropped 5 bases and J dropped 3 bases, with 23 bases sitting between them. CDR3 bases: TGTGCCAGCAGTCCAACTTCTCCTCGGGACGGCCACTATGGCTACACCTTC. Residues: CASSPTSPRDGHYGYTF.

Turning to this clonotype: Its ends do not fully match the called genes, so a read error is possible. The rearrangement joins TRBV3-1 to TRBJ2-1; TRBD2 agrees at 9 bases. The CDR3 spans 16 residues. Per germline, CDR1 LGHDT and CDR2 YNNKEL (reference sequence). The chain's CDR3 is CASSQGSGGPYNERFF. The CDR3 DNA is TGTGCCAGCAGCCAAGGAAGCGGGGGGCCCTACAATGAGCGGTTCTTC.

This clonotype was seen more than once but under ten times. V usage is TRBV4-3 and J usage is TRBJ2-1; D gene ambiguous. The CDR3 is 13 amino acids. The germline gives CDR1 LGHNA, CDR2 YSLEER. V was cut by 0 bases and J by 8 bases, with 8 bases left in between. In nucleotides, the CDR3 is TGCGCCAGCAGCCAAGATTCCCTCGATGAGCAGTTCTTC. It codes for CASSQDSLDEQFF.

The chain employs TRBV6-1 and TRBJ1-4; the D gene is possibly TRBD1 (5 bases). V lost 3 bases, J lost 5 bases, and 10 bases lay in between. Germline V gives CDR1 MNHNS, CDR2 SASEGT. This CDR3 comprises 14 residues. The DNA for the CDR3 is TGTGCCAGCAGTGAGAGGGGAATGAATGAAAAACTGTTTTTT. Translated: CASSERGMNEKLFF.

The chain recombines TRBV5-1 with TRBJ1-2; D perhaps matches TRBD1 (5 bases). Deletions cut 7 bases from V and 5 bases from J, with 18 bases between. This CDR3 has 14 residues. Germline-derived CDR1 and CDR2 are SGHRS and YFSETQ. The CDR3 is CASGTEGPLYGYTF. CDR3 DNA sequence: TGCGCCAGCGGGACCGAGGGGCCGCTTTATGGCTACACCTTC.

This CDR3 is CASSDRSQGQTQYF. CDR3 DNA: TGTGCCAGCAGCGATCGATCCCAGGGGCAAACGCAGTATTTT. The rearrangement joins TRBV6-1 to TRBJ2-3; possibly TRBD1 for D (6 bases). V was clipped by 6 bases and J by 9 bases, with 19 bases between them. CDR1 is MNHNS, CDR2 SASEGT, per germline. The CDR3 length is 14 residues.

This clonotype was counted between two and nine times. The rearrangement joins TRBV28 to TRBJ1-1; unclear D gene. The CDR3 is made up of 14 amino acids. The V and J ends lost 4 bases and 0 bases respectively, with 9 bases between them. Germline loops: CDR1 MDHEN, CDR2 SYDVKM. The CDR3 sequence is CASSSRFMNTEAFF. CDR3 nucleotides: TGTGCCAGCAGTTCCAGGTTTATGAACACTGAAGCTTTCTTT.

V is TRBV7-9 and J is TRBJ1-2; D is uncertain. The CDR3 runs to 14 residues. V was cut by 1 base and J by 13 bases, with 19 bases left in between. Germline assignment: CDR1 SEHNR and CDR2 FQNEAQ (reference sequence). The CDR3, as DNA: TGTGCCAGCAGCTTAGGTCCGTCTCGGCCCCCTATCACCTTC. Amino acid sequence: CASSLGPSRPPITF. Full variable domain (remainder filled in from reference TRBV7-9 and TRBJ1-2): DTGVSQNPRHKITKRGQNVTFRCDPISEHNRLYWYRQTLGQGPEFLTYFQNEAQLEKSRLLSDRFSAERPKGSFSTLEIQRTEQGDSAMYLCASSLGPSRPPITFGSGTRLTVV.

The chain combines TRBV12-3 or TRBV12-4 with TRBJ2-3; 7 nucleotides agree with TRBD1. V trimming: 6 bases; J trimming: 4 bases; junction bases outside the gene matches: 22. The CDR3 sequence is 19 residues long. CDR3 sequence (DNA): TGTGCCAGCAGCTACACATGGGGCGACGGGACAGAGCCCGCAGATACGCAGTATTTT. Translated: CASSYTWGDGTEPADTQYF.

V is TRBV20-1 and J is TRBJ2-7, with D possibly being TRBD2 (5 bases). The CDR3 spans 13 residues. Trimming cost V 6 bases and J 3 bases, with 15 bases left between them. Germline values: CDR1 DFQATT, CDR2 SNEGSKA (reference sequence). CDR3 in DNA: TGCAGTGCCGCCTCTAAACTAGGCTACGAGCAGTACTTC. Translation gives CSAASKLGYEQYF.